This T cell receptor (beta chain) was found in a study of T cells in Graves' hyperthyroidism and ophthalmopathy. RNA transcripts yielded amplified TCR beta CDR3 regions. Initially, a first-round RT-PCR of the TCR CDR3 employed the HTBI primer set. TCRdb fed the multiplex PCR reads into MiXCR, producing one record per CDR3 protein. Here the sample spans hundreds of thousands of distinct CDR3 sequences, 20% to 25% being singletons. This CDR3 region has 15 residues. V lost 1 base and J 3 bases, leaving 13 bases between the germline ends. Germline values: CDR1 SGHVS, CDR2 FNYEAQ. PBMCs stemmed from 10 ml fresh peripheral blood. On this clonotype: Antigen: not known. No conserved phenylalanine or tryptophan ends this CDR3, so it is likely a read error.

Notes on the study in general: Most clonotypes expanded in thyroid above 0.001 were likewise present in blood.

The chain couples TRBV7-6 to TRBJ2-7; D is undetermined. The source is a man aged 25-45 years with Graves' ophthalmopathy. Material: blood. DNA for the CDR3: TGTGCCAGCAGCTTAGAAGGCAGTTGGAACTACGAGCAGTACCTC. This sequence encodes CASSLEGSWNYEQYL.